This TCR beta chain originates from a study of cytomegalovirus exposure and HLA in healthy donors. The study ran its PCR with 60 Vbeta and 13 Jbeta primers. Only in-frame clones appear in the TCRdb table, and some are missing; sequencing was by immunoSEQ multiplex PCR. The sample records 150,000 to 200,000 clones, around 78% being singletons. The CDR3 consists of 16 residues. With 4 bases clipped from V and 0 bases from J, the junction kept 2 bases outside the gene matches. Germline V CDR1 and CDR2: MDHEN, SYDVKM. This rearrangement joins TRBV28 to TRBJ1-6, with 8 positions matching TRBD1. The specimen was PBMCs. This sequence was found in a woman in her twenties or thirties in good health and CMV-seropositive. CDR3 region: CASSSTGGSYNSPLHF. The CDR3 region has the DNA TGTGCCAGCAGTTCTACAGGGGGCTCCTATAATTCACCCCTCCACTTT.